Below, 23 T cell receptor beta chains from the same sample are listed, as sequenced in a study of graft-versus-host responses after intestinal transplantation. Assay: immunoSEQ multiplex PCR; the TCRdb copy retains only in-frame clones and omits some. Among under 45,000 clones listed, about nine tenths were seen once. The sample consisted of PBMCs, taken about 270 days after transplant. These receptor sequences come from a human patient who received an intestinal transplant, so some T cells may come from the graft donor.

This clone was counted a single time. As DNA, the CDR3 is TGTGCCAGTAGTCCCCTGGGGGTGGGGATGAACACTGAAGCTTTCTTT. Residues: CASSPLGVGMNTEAFF. This chain uses TRBV19 with TRBJ1-1, with D possibly TRBD1 on 5 matching bases. Germline V gives CDR1 LNHDA, CDR2 SQIVND (reference sequence). Between the trimmed V and J ends, which lost 5 bases and 0 bases, there was a span of 16 bases. This CDR3 is 16 amino acids long.

In this sample, this clone turned up once. V is TRBV2 and J is TRBJ1-6; D gene uncertain. The germline gives CDR1 SNHLY, CDR2 FYNNEI. V was cut by 0 bases and J by 0 bases, with 6 bases left in between. This CDR3 region has 16 residues. The chain's CDR3 is CASSEAANSYNSPLHF. In DNA, the CDR3 is TGTGCCAGCAGTGAAGCTGCCAACTCCTATAATTCACCCCTCCACTTT.

This chain connects TRBV19 to TRBJ2-6; 12 bases are shared with TRBD1. The CDR3 extends over 22 amino acids. Trimming took 3 bases from V and 3 from J; bases not matched to a gene: 18. Germline values: CDR1 LNHDA, CDR2 SQIVND (reference sequence). Here the CDR3 reads CASSIGWLGTGGYIIGANVLTF. DNA for the CDR3: TGTGCCAGTAGTATCGGCTGGTTGGGGACAGGGGGCTACATAATTGGGGCCAACGTCCTGACTTTC.

The chain recombines TRBV6-1 with TRBJ1-2; perhaps TRBD1 as D (5 bases). This CDR3 contains 14 residues. V shed 3 bases and J shed 4 bases, with 12 bases lying between them. From germline, CDR1 is MNHNS and CDR2 SASEGT. CDR3 DNA: TGTGCCAGCAGTGATACCAGGGTTTCCTATGGCTACACCTTC. It specifies CASSDTRVSYGYTF.

Details on this clone: The same CDR3 arises from other DNA sequences in this sample as well. The chain joins TRBV4-1 to TRBJ1-3; D not certain. Germline loops: CDR1 MGHRA, CDR2 YSYEKL. Trimming left V 1 base short and J 4 bases short, with 11 bases between. This CDR3 comprises 15 residues. CDR3 DNA sequence: TGCGCCAGCAGCCAAGGGATTCTCTCCGGAAACACCATATATTTT. Protein product: CASSQGILSGNTIYF.

This clone was picked up one time. The genes are TRBV6-5 and TRBJ2-7; the D call may be TRBD1 or TRBD2 (5 bases each). Trimming cost V 5 bases and J 5 bases, with 7 bases left between them. Germline V gives CDR1 MNHEY, CDR2 SVGAGI. The CDR3 covers 11 residues. DNA of the CDR3: TGTGCCAGCAGTATGGGGGACGAGCAGTACTTC. Protein sequence: CASSMGDEQYF.

The rearrangement uses TRBV2 and TRBJ1-2; perhaps TRBD1 as D (5 bases). Germline CDR1 and CDR2: SNHLY and FYNNEI. The CDR3 length is 14 residues. The germline V and J ends were trimmed by 4 bases and 9 bases, with 18 bases remaining between them. The CDR3 protein is CASSVRLGGIRYTF. The CDR3 nucleotides are TGTGCCAGCAGTGTACGTTTGGGGGGGATACGCTACACCTTC. The variable domain in full, with the rest retrieved from reference TRBV2 and TRBJ1-2, is EPEVTQTPSHQVTQMGQEVILRCVPISNHLYFYWYRQILGQKVEFLVSFYNNEISEKSEIFDDQFSVERPDGSNFTLKIRSTKLEDSAMYFCASSVRLGGIRYTFGSGTRLTVV.

The V call is TRBV7-9, the J call TRBJ1-2; D may be TRBD1 (5 bases). The V gene lost 5 bases and the J gene lost 8 bases, with 15 bases spanning the gap. The CDR3 covers 13 residues. Per germline, CDR1 SEHNR and CDR2 FQNEAQ (reference sequence). CDR3 loop: CASSHSQGGGYTF. The CDR3 nucleotides are TGTGCCAGCAGCCATTCCCAGGGTGGAGGCTACACCTTC.

The CDR3 is CASSLAASGGAYEQYF. The CDR3 DNA follows: TGCGCCAGCAGCTTGGCAGCTAGCGGGGGGGCCTACGAGCAGTACTTC. The chain carries TRBV5-1 and TRBJ2-7, with 12 bases identical to TRBD2. The CDR3 has 16 residues. Germline values: CDR1 SGHRS, CDR2 YFSETQ. The V gene end was trimmed by 0 bases and the J gene end by 2 bases; junction bases not matched to a gene: 3.

V gene TRBV21-1 combines with J gene TRBJ2-3; the table's D gene call, TRBD2, was not cross checked with the DNA. TRBV21-1 has pseudogene status. The CDR3 is made up of 16 amino acids. The CDR3 loop reads CASSKGLAGGTDTQYF. As DNA, the CDR3 is TGTGCCAGCAGCAAAGGACTAGCGGGGGGCACAGATACGCAGTATTTT.

V and J are TRBV29-1 and TRBJ2-7; perhaps D is TRBD1 or TRBD2 (5 bases each). The CDR3 length is 12 residues. Looked up from germline, CDR1 is SQVTM and CDR2 is ANQGSEA. The germline V and J ends were trimmed by 4 bases and 6 bases, with 13 bases remaining between them. The CDR3 DNA reads TGCAGCGTTGTGGGGGAAAAGCGCGAGCAGTACTTC. This encodes CSVVGEKREQYF.

This clone has only one observation. The chain joins TRBV4-1 to TRBJ1-5, with 8 bases lining up with TRBD1. The CDR3 spans 15 residues. CDR1 MGHRA and CDR2 YSYEKL come from the germline V gene. J was trimmed by 7 bases and V by 4 bases; bases with no gene match: 9. CDR3 amino acids: CASSLARAGGQPQHF. The CDR3 DNA sequence: TGCGCCAGCAGCCTGGCTCGGGCAGGGGGCCAGCCCCAGCATTTT.

The rearrangement uses TRBV12-2 and TRBJ2-2; the D call TRBD2 from the table was never checked on the DNA. TRBV12-2 is a recognized pseudogene. The CDR3 sequence is 20 residues long. This chain's CDR3 is CASRLALSSYRDSYTGELFF. CDR3 DNA sequence: TGTGCAAGTCGCTTAGCGTTATCGTCATACCGGGACTCATACACCGGGGAGCTGTTTTTT.

V gene TRBV5-1 combines with J gene TRBJ2-2; D remains unclear. The CDR3 is 15 residues long. Trimming took off 0 bases at V and 3 bases at J, with 9 bases between the two ends. Germline V lookup: CDR1 SGHRS, CDR2 YFSETQ. The CDR3 protein is CASSLAMGDTGELFF. The CDR3 DNA sequence: TGCGCCAGCAGCTTGGCCATGGGCGACACCGGGGAGCTGTTTTTT.

The chain carries TRBV18 and TRBJ1-6; TRBD1 is a possible D gene (5 bases). Germline CDR1 is KGHSH and CDR2 is LQKENI. The CDR3 consists of 14 residues. Trimming removed 6 bases at V and 7 bases at J, with 13 bases between. CDR3 DNA sequence: TGTGCCAGCTCGCGGGAGGAGGGGAATTCACCCCTCCACTTT. Translating gives CASSREEGNSPLHF. The full variable domain, with the rest looked up from reference TRBV18 and TRBJ1-6, is NAGVMQNPRHLVRRRGQEARLRCSPMKGHSHVYWYRQLPEEGLKFMVYLQKENIIDESGMPKERFSAEFPKEGPSILRIQQVVRGDSAAYFCASSREEGNSPLHFGNGTRLTVT.

This clone was counted a single time. This chain connects TRBV5-8 to TRBJ1-1; no definite D call. This CDR3 is 11 amino acids long. The germline CDR1 and CDR2 sequences are SGHTS and YDEGEE. Trimming removed 6 bases from V and 1 base from J, with 4 bases in between. The CDR3 loop is CASMANTEAFF. CDR3 coding DNA: TGTGCCAGCATGGCGAACACTGAAGCTTTCTTT.

V gene TRBV4-1 combines with J gene TRBJ1-1; D gene ambiguous. The CDR3 totals 15 residues. The germline gives CDR1 MGHRA, CDR2 YSYEKL. Trimming stripped 2 bases from V and 0 bases from J, with 10 bases between. CDR3 loop: CASSQLRGLNTEAFF. In nucleotides, the CDR3 is TGCGCCAGCAGCCAACTCCGGGGTTTGAACACTGAAGCTTTCTTT.

This clone was seen just once. The chain has TRBV4-2 and TRBJ2-7, with 11 bases lining up with TRBD2. Germline CDR1 and CDR2: LGHNA and YNFKEQ. The junction had 5 bases not matched to a gene; V was cut back by 1 base and J by 3 bases. This CDR3 has 16 amino acids. This CDR3 reads CASSQVSGGGNYEQYF. The CDR3 bases are TGTGCCAGCAGCCAAGTTAGCGGGGGGGGCAACTACGAGCAGTACTTC.

The chain recombines TRBV19 with TRBJ2-7; D uncertain. Trimming removed 5 bases from V and 5 bases from J, with 16 bases in between. CDR1 is LNHDA, CDR2 SQIVND, per germline (reference sequence). The CDR3 totals 14 residues. In nucleotides, the CDR3 is TGTGCCAGTAGTCCAACTACAATAACCCACGAGCAGTACTTC. This sequence encodes CASSPTTITHEQYF.

V and J are TRBV25-1 and TRBJ2-7; D gene ambiguous. V lost 3 bases, J lost 3 bases, and 9 bases lay in between. Germline lookup yields CDR1 MGHDK and CDR2 SYGVNS. The CDR3 runs to 13 residues. CDR3 in DNA: TGTGCCAGCAGTGATGCTTACAACTACGAGCAGTACTTC. This sequence encodes CASSDAYNYEQYF.

V is TRBV7-9 and J is TRBJ2-1; D gene uncertain. CDR1 SEHNR and CDR2 FQNEAQ come from the germline V gene (reference sequence). The CDR3 is 12 amino acids. The V and J ends lost 5 bases and 9 bases respectively, with 11 bases between them. For the CDR3, the DNA is TGTGCCAGCAGCACTGACCTGCGTGAGCAGTTCTTC. This translates into CASSTDLREQFF.

This clone has just one count. Additional DNA sequences in this sample encode the identical CDR3. This chain uses TRBV10-3 with TRBJ2-2; 8 bases are shared with TRBD2. CDR1 and CDR2 (germline): ENHRY, SYGVKD. The CDR3 length is 16 residues. Germline trimming cut 8 bases from V and 0 bases from J; bases unmatched to any gene: 8. The chain's CDR3 is CAIGGRGGSNTGELFF. The DNA of the CDR3 is TGTGCCATCGGGGGGCGCGGGGGGTCGAACACCGGGGAGCTGTTTTTT.

There are a few counts of this clone. This rearrangement joins TRBV4-2 to TRBJ2-5; 7 positions agree with TRBD2. CDR3 length: 12 residues. Germline V gene data show CDR1 as LGHNA and CDR2 as YNFKEQ. V shed 8 bases, J shed 3 bases, and the junction held 3 bases outside the gene matches. The CDR3, as DNA: TGTGCCAGCGGGGGGGGGAAAGAGACCCAGTACTTC. Protein sequence: CASGGGKETQYF.